The rows below give T cell receptor beta chains drawn from one sample of a study of T cell repertoires in aging, cancer and after chemotherapy. TCRdb called the multiplex PCR reads again in MiXCR, with one record for every CDR3 protein. The sample comprises several hundred distinct CDR3 sequences, about three fifths of which are singletons, and roughly 76% rests with the top ten. Input material: blood. These receptors all stem from a human donor with a blood cancer. The CDR3 runs from the conserved cysteine through the conserved F or W. D genes are given only for firm matches. Clone size, where shown, is once, few, many, or a class for clones that have expanded.

TRBJ2-3,TRBV18,NA,NA,TGTGCCAGCTCACCGCTCAACACAGATACGCAGTATTTT,CASSPLNTDTQYF
TRBJ2-5,TRBV5-4,NA,TRBD2,TGTGCCAGCAGCTTGGGACTAGCGGGGGGGCGGATCGAGACCCAGTACTTC,CASSLGLAGGRIETQYF
TRBJ2-3,TRBV20-1,large,NA,TGCAGTGCTACCCCCGGGAAGGGGAGCACAGATACGCAGTATTTT,CSATPGKGSTDTQYF
TRBJ1-4,TRBV5-4,medium-sized,TRBD1,TGTGCCAGCAGCACGAACAGGGGGCTTAATGAAAAACTGTTTTTT,CASSTNRGLNEKLFF
TRBJ2-3,TRBV7-9,NA,TRBD2,TGTGCCAGCAGGGGGACTAGCGGGGCTGCGGATACGCAGTATTTT,CASRGTSGAADTQYF
TRBJ2-5,TRBV18,NA,TRBD2,TGTGCCAGCTCCGGGGGGGAACAGACCCAGTACTTC,CASSGGEQTQYF
TRBJ2-5,TRBV18,NA,TRBD2,TGTGCCAGCTCACCACCGCCGATGACTAGCGGGGGAGAGACCCAGTACTTC,CASSPPPMTSGGETQYF
TRBJ2-7,TRBV5-6,NA,TRBD1,TGTGCCAGCAGCGCCGGGACAGGGGACCTGTACGAGCAGTACTTC,CASSAGTGDLYEQYF
TRBJ2-5,TRBV24-1,NA,NA,TGTGCCACCAGTGATGGTCCCCAAGAGACCCAGTACTTC,CATSDGPQETQYF
TRBJ1-2,TRBV29-1,NA,TRBD1,TGCAGCGTCCCAGGACAGGGGGCAAAGGGCTACACCTTC,CSVPGQGAKGYTF
TRBJ1-5,TRBV5-6,NA,NA,TGTGCCAGCAGCTTGAGGGGCTCCTATAGCAATCAGCCCCAGCATTTT,CASSLRGSYSNQPQHF
TRBJ2-3,TRBV12-3/TRBV12-4,NA,NA,TGTGCCAGCAGTTCTCCTGTGACGGGGAGCACAGATACGCAGTATTTT,CASSSPVTGSTDTQYF
TRBJ2-5,TRBV12-3/TRBV12-4,once,NA,TGTGCCAGCTCCCGACAAGGAGAGACCCAGTACTTC,CASSRQGETQYF
TRBJ2-3,TRBV20-1,NA,TRBD2,TGCAGTGCCACCCTCGGAGCGGGGCCCACGCATACGCAGTATTTT,CSATLGAGPTHTQYF
TRBJ2-7,TRBV19,NA,TRBD2,TGTGCCACCAGGACTAGCGGGGACTACGAGCAGTACTTC,CATRTSGDYEQYF
TRBJ2-3,TRBV7-6,NA,TRBD1,TGTGCCAGCAGCGCACGTAACACAGGGGTGGGCACAGATACGCAGTATTTT,CASSARNTGVGTDTQYF
TRBJ1-1,TRBV29-1,NA,NA,TGCAGCGGGGAGGAAACAGGGACGCGATTTCCTAGACCTGAAGCTTTCTTT,CSGEETGTRFPRPEAFF
TRBJ2-7,TRBV27,NA,TRBD2,TGTGCCAGCAGTGAAGAAGCGGGGGGGCCCTACGAGCAGTACTTC,CASSEEAGGPYEQYF
TRBJ1-1,TRBV6-5,NA,NA,TGTGCCAGCAGTTATCGATGGGTGAACACTGAAGCTTTCTTT,CASSYRWVNTEAFF
TRBJ2-2,TRBV12-3/TRBV12-4,once,TRBD1,TGTGCCAGCAGTGACGCACGACAGGGGGACACCGGGGAGCTGTTTTTT,CASSDARQGDTGELFF
TRBJ1-1,TRBV14,NA,TRBD1,TGTGCCAGCAGCCAAGGGGGGGGGACAGGTTGGAACACTGAAGCTTTCTTT,CASSQGGGTGWNTEAFF
TRBJ1-3,TRBV24-1,NA,NA,TGTGCCACCACTCATGGAAACACCATATATTTT,CATTHGNTIYF
TRBJ2-1,TRBV6-5,once,NA,TGTGCCAGCAGTTACGATACGGATTACAATGAGCAGTTCTTC,CASSYDTDYNEQFF
TRBJ2-7,TRBV6-5,once,NA,TGTGCCAGCAGTGAGCCCCCCTACGAGCAGTACTTC,CASSEPPYEQYF
TRBJ2-4,TRBV30,NA,TRBD1,TGTGCCTGGAGTAAGACAGGGGTAAACATTCAGTACTTC,CAWSKTGVNIQYF
TRBJ2-3,TRBV27,few,NA,TGTGCCAGCAGTTTATACCAACAGGGTCCCAGCACAGATACGCAGTATTTT,CASSLYQQGPSTDTQYF
TRBJ2-7,TRBV27,NA,TRBD1,TGTGCCAGCAGTTTAACAGGGGGTTCCGTCTACGAGCAGTACTTC,CASSLTGGSVYEQYF
TRBJ1-1,TRBV29-1,NA,NA,TGCAGCGTTGAAGGGGGGTTTTTTACGAGGGAGATGGACACTGAAGCTTTCTTT,CSVEGGFFTREMDTEAFF
TRBJ1-1,TRBV19,medium-sized,NA,TGTGCCAGTAGCCCGGGGGGAACGAACACTGAAGCTTTCTTT,CASSPGGTNTEAFF
TRBJ2-5,TRBV6-5,few,TRBD1,TGTGCCAGCTGGGACAGGGGATGGCAAGAGACCCAGTACTTC,CASWDRGWQETQYF
TRBJ2-3,TRBV20-1,NA,TRBD2,TGCAGTGCTAGAGCTAGCGGGGTATCAGATACGCAGTATTTT,CSARASGVSDTQYF
TRBJ1-5,TRBV19,NA,NA,TGTGCCAGTAGTATGTACGGCGAGGGCAATCAGCCCCAGCATTTT,CASSMYGEGNQPQHF
TRBJ1-1,TRBV20-1,NA,NA,TGCAGTGCCGCGGGAGGGTCCACTGAAGCTTTCTTT,CSAAGGSTEAFF